The source of this TCR beta chain is a study of blood T cell repertoires in COVID-19 (dated by TCRdb to about 2020). General notes on the study: The collaborator samples originated in the United States, Italy and Spain and spanned the acute and convalescent phases of COVID-19. The prospective study material was composed of cDNA or gDNA derived from T cells, B-cell-depleted T cells, or PBMCs. Where HLA class I and class II types were available, the types were taken from metadata supplied by the sample provider, not from assay-based typing. The dataset comprised deeply sampled blood TCRbeta repertoires from subjects exposed to, actively infected with, or recovered from COVID-19. Samples were obtained from the ongoing ImmuneRACE study (first 160 participants) and from some 1,300 subjects provided by 6 global collaborators. Sample metadata almost always included a de-identified subject ID, COVID-19 status, age in years and sex. The repertoires were made available in a free public database intended to serve as a resource for research on the immune response to SARS-CoV-2. What the study reported, not specific to this receptor: Clinical and demographic metadata were provided uncurated, with the amount varying by source and participant.

TCRbeta CDR3 regions were amplified from genomic DNA using the immunoSEQ Assay, a bias-controlled multiplex PCR. As for the original processing: Within the assay, amplification of reference gene primers was used to estimate how many nucleated cells each sample contained. Sequence reads were collapsed and filtered to measure the absolute abundance of every unique TCRbeta CDR3 rearrangement. Productive Simpson clonality was computed per sample as the square root of Simpson's diversity index over productive rearrangements. TCRdb stores this immuneACCESS table with in-frame sequences only. Part of the clones is absent; in the studies checked, under half of the shortfall reflects unresolved V genes, and no reason is known for the rest. That table gives V, J and clone size, and the DNA gave D and trimming. The sample table records a few hundred thousand clones; less than 95% of these occur just once. The ten largest account for 0.6% of the sample.

For this clone: There is no known antigen for this receptor. No much larger clone exists at a distance of one base, and base qualities are not known.

Reading from cysteine to phenylalanine, the CDR3 counts 19 amino acids. The only DNA kept is the CDR3, 57 bases in frame from the first base. CDR1 is given as MDHEN and CDR2 as SYDVKM, both from the germline V gene. Clipping removes 6 bases from V and 2 bases from J, with 18 as the unmatched junction base count. In the prospective study, participants were roughly 18 to 90 years old, resided in approximately 25 geographic areas of the United States, and were enrolled through a virtual design. In the prospective study, cohorts were assigned on the basis of participant-reported clinical history obtained from a screening survey and a study questionnaire. Recovered participants in ImmuneRACE Cohort 3 were defined by two consecutive negative NP/OP PCR tests, clearance by a healthcare professional, or resolution of symptoms. Mobile phlebotomists in the prospective study collected whole blood, serum and a nasopharyngeal or oropharyngeal swab from every participant. Over an approximately two-month period, participants in the prospective study had the option of providing additional blood draws and questionnaires. Before DNA extraction, prospective study blood samples were shipped either frozen or at room temperature.

Specimen: PBMCs or T cells enriched from blood (not recorded which). The TCR sequence derives from a man between 18 and 35 years old who had recovered from COVID-19. The chain uses TRBV28 and TRBJ2-7, and TRBD2 matches 11 of the central bases. This receptor has the CDR3 CASRSPGLAVGGGTYEQYF. The nucleotide sequence is TGTGCCAGCAGAAGTCCGGGACTAGCGGTAGGGGGGGGCACCTACGAGCAGTACTTC.